The sequence of this TCR beta chain was determined in a study of blood T cell repertoires in COVID-19. Across the whole study: PBMCs, B-cell-depleted T cells, or T cells provided the cDNA or gDNA that made up the material.

The assay was immunoSEQ multiplex PCR, and TCRdb's table has in-frame clones only and misses some. The sample holds more than 95,000 clones, around 90% seen once. Trimming removed 0 bases from V and 0 bases from J, with 9 bases in between. This CDR3 has 16 amino acids. Per the germline V gene, CDR1 is PRHDT and CDR2 is FYEKMQ (reference sequence). Sequenced sample: peripheral blood. This chain uses TRBV13 with TRBJ1-5; a possible D gene is TRBD1 (5 bases). This TCR came from a human donor in a cohort sampled during active COVID-19. As DNA, the CDR3 is TGTGCCAGCAGCTTAGGGGGGACTAATAGCAATCAGCCCCAGCATTTT. The encoded protein is CASSLGGTNSNQPQHF.